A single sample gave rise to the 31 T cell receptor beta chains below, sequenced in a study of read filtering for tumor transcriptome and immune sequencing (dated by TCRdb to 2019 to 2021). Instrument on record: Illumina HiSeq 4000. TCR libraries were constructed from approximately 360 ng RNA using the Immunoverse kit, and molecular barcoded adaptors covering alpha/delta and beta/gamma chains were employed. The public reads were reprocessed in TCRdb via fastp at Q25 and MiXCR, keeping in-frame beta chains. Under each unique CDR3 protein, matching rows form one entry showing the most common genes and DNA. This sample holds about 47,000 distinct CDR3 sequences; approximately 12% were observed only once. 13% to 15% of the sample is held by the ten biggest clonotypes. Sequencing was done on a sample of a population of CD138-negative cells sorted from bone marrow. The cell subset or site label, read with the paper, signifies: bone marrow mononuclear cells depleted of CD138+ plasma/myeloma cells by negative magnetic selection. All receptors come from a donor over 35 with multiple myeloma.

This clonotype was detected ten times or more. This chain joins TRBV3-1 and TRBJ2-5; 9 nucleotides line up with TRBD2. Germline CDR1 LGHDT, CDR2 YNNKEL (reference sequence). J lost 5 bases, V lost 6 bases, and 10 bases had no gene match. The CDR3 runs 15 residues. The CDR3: CASRPTGTSTETQYF. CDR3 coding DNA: TGTGCCAGCAGACCCACCGGGACTAGCACGGAGACCCAGTACTTC.

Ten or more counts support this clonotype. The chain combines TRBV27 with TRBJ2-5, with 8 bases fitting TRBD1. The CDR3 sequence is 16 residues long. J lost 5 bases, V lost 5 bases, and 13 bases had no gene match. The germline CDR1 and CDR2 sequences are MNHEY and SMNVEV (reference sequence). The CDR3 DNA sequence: TGTGCCAGCAGTAGGGACAGGACACGATTCTGGGAGACCCAGTACTTC. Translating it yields CASSRDRTRFWETQYF.

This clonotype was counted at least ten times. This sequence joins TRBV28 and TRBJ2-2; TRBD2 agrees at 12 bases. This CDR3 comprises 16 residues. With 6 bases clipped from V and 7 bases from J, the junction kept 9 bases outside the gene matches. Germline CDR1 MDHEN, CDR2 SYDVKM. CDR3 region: CASSETSGSVGGELFF. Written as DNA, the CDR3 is TGTGCCAGCAGCGAGACTAGCGGGAGTGTTGGCGGGGAGCTGTTTTTT.

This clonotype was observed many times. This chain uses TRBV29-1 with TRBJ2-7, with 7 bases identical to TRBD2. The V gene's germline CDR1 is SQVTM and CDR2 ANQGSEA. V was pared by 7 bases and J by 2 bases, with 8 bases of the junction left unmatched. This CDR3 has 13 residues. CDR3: CSAGGAGTYEQYF. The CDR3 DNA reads TGCAGCGCGGGGGGAGCAGGGACCTACGAGCAGTACTTC.

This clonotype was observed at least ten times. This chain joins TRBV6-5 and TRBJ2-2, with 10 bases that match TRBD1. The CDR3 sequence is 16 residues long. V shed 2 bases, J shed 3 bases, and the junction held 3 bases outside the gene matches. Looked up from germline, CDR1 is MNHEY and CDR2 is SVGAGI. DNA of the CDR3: TGTGCCAGCAGTTACCTGGGGACAGGGGACACCGGGGAGCTGTTTTTT. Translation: CASSYLGTGDTGELFF.

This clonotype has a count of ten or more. CDR3 in DNA: TGTGCCAGCAGGCCCGGGGGTAGCGGAAGAAACACAGATACGCAGTATTTT. It encodes CASRPGGSGRNTDTQYF. The chain uses TRBV7-8 and TRBJ2-3; D perhaps matches TRBD2 (6 bases). CDR1 SGHVS and CDR2 FQNEAQ come from the germline V gene. The length of the CDR3 is 17 residues. The V end lost 6 bases, the J end lost 2 bases, and 21 bases lay between the germline ends.

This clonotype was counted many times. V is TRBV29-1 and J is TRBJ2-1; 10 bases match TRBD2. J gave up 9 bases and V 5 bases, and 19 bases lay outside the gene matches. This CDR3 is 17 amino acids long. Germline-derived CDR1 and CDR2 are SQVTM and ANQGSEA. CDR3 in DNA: TGCAGCGTTAGAAGGGCTAGCGGGAGTTCATCGGCCGGTGAGCAGTTCTTC. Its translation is CSVRRASGSSSAGEQFF.

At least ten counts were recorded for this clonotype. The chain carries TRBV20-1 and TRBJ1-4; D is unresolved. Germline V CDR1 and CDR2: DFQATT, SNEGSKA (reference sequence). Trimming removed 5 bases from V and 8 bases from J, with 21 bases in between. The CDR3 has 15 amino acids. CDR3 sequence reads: CSASGPEVGVEKLFF. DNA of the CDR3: TGCAGTGCTTCGGGTCCCGAGGTCGGAGTGGAAAAACTGTTTTTT.

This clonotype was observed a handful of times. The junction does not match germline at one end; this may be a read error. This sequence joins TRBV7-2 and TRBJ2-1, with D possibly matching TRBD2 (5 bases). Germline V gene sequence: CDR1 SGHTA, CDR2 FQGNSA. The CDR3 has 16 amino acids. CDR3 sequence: CVSSLARLVAYNEQFF. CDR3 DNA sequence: TGTGTCAGCAGCTTAGCGAGACTGGTTGCCTACAATGAGCAGTTCTTC.

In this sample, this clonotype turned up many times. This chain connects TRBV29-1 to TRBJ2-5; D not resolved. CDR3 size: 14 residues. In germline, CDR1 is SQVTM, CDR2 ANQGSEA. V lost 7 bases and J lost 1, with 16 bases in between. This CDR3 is CSGTFGRIQETQYF. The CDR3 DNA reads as TGCAGCGGCACTTTCGGGCGGATCCAAGAGACCCAGTACTTC.

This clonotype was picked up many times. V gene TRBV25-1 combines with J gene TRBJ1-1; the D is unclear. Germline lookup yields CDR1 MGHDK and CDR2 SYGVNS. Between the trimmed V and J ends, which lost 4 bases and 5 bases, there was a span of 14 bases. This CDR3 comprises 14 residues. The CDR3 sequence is CASSVTGVGTEAFF. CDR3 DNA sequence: TGTGCCAGCAGTGTCACCGGGGTTGGGACTGAAGCTTTCTTT.

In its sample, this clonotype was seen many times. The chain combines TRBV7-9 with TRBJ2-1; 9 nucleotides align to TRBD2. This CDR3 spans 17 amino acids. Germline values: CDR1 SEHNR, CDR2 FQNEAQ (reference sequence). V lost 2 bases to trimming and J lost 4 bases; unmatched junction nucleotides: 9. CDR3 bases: TGTGCCAGCAGCTTATATCGGAGCGGGAGGCCGTACAATGAGCAGTTCTTC. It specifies CASSLYRSGRPYNEQFF.

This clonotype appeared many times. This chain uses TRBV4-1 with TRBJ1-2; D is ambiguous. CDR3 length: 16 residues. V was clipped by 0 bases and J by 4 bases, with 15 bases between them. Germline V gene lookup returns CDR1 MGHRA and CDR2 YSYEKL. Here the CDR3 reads CASSQEPGSRSYGYTF. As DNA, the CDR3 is TGCGCCAGCAGCCAAGAACCTGGCAGCCGGTCCTATGGCTACACCTTC.

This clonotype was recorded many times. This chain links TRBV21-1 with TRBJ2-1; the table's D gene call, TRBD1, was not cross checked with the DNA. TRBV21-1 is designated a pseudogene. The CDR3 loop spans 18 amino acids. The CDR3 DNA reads TGTGCCAGCAGCACTCGGACAGGGGACTGGCGGAGCCTCAATGAGCAGTTCTTC. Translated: CASSTRTGDWRSLNEQFF.

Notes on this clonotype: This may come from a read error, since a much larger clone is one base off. Written as DNA, the CDR3 is TGTGTCAGCAGTTCCTTCGTTTACACTGAAGCTTTCTTT. It encodes CVSSSFVYTEAFF. This sequence joins TRBV12-3 or TRBV12-4 and TRBJ1-1; D unresolved. CDR3 length: 13 amino acids.

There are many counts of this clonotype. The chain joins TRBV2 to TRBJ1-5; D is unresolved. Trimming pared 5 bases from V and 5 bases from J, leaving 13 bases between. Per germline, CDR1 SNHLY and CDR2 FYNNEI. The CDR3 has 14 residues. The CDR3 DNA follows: TGTGCCAGCAGTACCTCCCAGGCGGATCAGCCCCAGCATTTT. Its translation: CASSTSQADQPQHF.

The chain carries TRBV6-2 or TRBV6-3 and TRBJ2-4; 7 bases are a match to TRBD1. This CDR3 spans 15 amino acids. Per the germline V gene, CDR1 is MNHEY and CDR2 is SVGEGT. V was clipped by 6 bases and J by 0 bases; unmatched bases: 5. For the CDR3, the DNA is TGTGCCAGCAGATCCACAGGGGCAGCCAAAAACATTCAGTACTTC. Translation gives CASRSTGAAKNIQYF.

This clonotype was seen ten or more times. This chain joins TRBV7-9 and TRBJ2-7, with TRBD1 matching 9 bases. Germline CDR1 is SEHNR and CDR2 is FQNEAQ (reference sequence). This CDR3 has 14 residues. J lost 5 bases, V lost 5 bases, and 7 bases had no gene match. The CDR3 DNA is TGTGCCAGCAGCATAACCGGGACAGGGAACGAGCAGTACTTC. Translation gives CASSITGTGNEQYF.

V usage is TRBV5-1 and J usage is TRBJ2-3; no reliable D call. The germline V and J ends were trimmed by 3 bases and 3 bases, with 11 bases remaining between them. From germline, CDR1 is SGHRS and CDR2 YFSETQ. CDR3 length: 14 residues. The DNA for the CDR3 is TGCGCCAGCAGCTCAGCCCGTCGGACAGATACGCAGTATTTT. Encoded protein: CASSSARRTDTQYF.

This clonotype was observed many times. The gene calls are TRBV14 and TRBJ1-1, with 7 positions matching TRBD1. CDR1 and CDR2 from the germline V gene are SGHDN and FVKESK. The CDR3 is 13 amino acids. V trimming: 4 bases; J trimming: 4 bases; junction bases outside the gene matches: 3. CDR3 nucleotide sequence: TGTGCCAGCAGCCTCAGGGGGACCACTGAAGCTTTCTTT. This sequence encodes CASSLRGTTEAFF.

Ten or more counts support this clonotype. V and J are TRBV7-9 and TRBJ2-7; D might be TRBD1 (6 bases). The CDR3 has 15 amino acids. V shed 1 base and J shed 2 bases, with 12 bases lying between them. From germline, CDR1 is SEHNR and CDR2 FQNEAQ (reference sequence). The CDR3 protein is CASSLVSQGPYEQYF. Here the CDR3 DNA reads TGTGCCAGCAGCTTAGTCTCGCAGGGGCCCTACGAGCAGTACTTC.

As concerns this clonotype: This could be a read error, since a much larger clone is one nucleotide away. The CDR3 coding sequence is TGTACCAGCAGCGCGACTAGCGGGAGAAAAGAGACCCAGTACTTC. It translates to CTSSATSGRKETQYF. The rearrangement uses TRBV7-2 and TRBJ2-5; TRBD2 matches at 12 bases. The ends lost 5 bases at V and 3 bases at J; junction bases unmatched: 4. Germline CDR1 and CDR2: SGHTA and FQGNSA. This CDR3 has 15 residues.

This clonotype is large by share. CDR3 DNA: TGCAGTGCGGAACTAGCGGGAGGACGATGGGAGGAGCAGTTCTTC. This translates into CSAELAGGRWEEQFF. This sequence joins TRBV20-1 and TRBJ2-1; 12 bases line up with TRBD2. J was trimmed by 10 bases and V by 6 bases; bases with no gene match: 13. This CDR3 region has 15 residues. Germline V gene lookup returns CDR1 DFQATT and CDR2 SNEGSKA (reference sequence).

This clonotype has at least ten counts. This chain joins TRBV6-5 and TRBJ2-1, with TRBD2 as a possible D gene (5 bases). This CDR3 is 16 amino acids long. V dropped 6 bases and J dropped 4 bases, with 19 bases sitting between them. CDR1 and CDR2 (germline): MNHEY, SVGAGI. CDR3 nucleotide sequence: TGTGCCAGCAGCTCCGACTCCCTGGAGGCTTACAATGAGCAGTTCTTC. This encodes CASSSDSLEAYNEQFF.

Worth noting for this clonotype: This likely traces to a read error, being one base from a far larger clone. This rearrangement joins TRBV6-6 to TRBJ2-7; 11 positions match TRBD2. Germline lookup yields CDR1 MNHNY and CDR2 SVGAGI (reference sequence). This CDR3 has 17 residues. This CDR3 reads CASSPLTSGASSHEQYF. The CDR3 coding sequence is TGTGCCAGCAGTCCGTTGACTAGCGGGGCTAGCTCCCACGAGCAGTACTTC.

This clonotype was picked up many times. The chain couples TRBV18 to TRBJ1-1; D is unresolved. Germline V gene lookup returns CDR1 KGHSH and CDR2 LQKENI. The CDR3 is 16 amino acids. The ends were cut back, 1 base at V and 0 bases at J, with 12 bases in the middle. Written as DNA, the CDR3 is TGTGCCAGCTCACCACGAAGAGGTGACATGAACACTGAAGCTTTCTTT. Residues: CASSPRRGDMNTEAFF.

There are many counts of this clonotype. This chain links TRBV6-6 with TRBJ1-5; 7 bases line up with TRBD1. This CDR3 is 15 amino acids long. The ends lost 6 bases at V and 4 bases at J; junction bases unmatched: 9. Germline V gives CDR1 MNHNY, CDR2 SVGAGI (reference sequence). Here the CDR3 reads CASRPHDRDNQPQHF. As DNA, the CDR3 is TGTGCCAGCAGACCTCACGACAGGGATAATCAGCCCCAGCATTTT.

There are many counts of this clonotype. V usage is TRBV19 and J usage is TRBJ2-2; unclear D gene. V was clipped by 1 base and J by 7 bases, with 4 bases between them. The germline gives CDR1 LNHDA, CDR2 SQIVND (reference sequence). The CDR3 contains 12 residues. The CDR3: CASSIGGGELFF. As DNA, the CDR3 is TGTGCCAGTAGTATAGGAGGCGGGGAGCTGTTTTTT.

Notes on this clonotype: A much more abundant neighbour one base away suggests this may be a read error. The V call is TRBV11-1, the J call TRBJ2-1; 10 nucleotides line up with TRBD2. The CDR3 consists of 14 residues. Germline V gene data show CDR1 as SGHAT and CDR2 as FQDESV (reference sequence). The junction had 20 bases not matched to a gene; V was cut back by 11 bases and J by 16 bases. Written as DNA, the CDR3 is TGTGCCGACAGCTCCCGACCGCTAGCGGGAGAGGGCTTCTTC. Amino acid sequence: CADSSRPLAGEGFF.

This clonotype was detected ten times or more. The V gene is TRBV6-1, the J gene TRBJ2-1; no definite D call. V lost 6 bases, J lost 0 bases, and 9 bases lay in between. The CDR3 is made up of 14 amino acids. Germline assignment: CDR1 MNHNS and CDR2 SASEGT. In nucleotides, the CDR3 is TGTGCCAGCAGAGTGTCTAGCTCCTACAATGAGCAGTTCTTC. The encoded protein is CASRVSSSYNEQFF.

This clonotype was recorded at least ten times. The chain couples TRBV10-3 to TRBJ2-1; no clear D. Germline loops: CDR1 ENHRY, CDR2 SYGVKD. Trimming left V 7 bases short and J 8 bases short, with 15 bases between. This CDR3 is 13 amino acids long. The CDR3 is CAITKDRDDEQFF. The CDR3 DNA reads TGTGCCATCACTAAAGACCGTGACGATGAGCAGTTCTTC.